This entry lists 28 T cell receptor beta chains sequenced from one sample in a study of spatial heterogeneity in lung cancer. TCRdb passed the 5' RACE reads through MiXCR, listing each CDR3 protein once. The sample yields 45,000 to 65,000 distinct CDR3 sequences, roughly 7% seen once. Time point reported: sample taken at primary tumor resection. Tumor, nontumor lung or frozen PBMC supplied whole RNA, sequenced without sorting. Specimen: PBMCs, collected at surgery. These receptors originate from a female donor with early-stage non-small cell lung cancer.

This clonotype has a handful of counts. V is TRBV11-2 and J is TRBJ2-5, with D tentatively TRBD2 (6 bases). CDR3 length: 14 residues. Germline V gene lookup returns CDR1 SGHAT and CDR2 FQNNGV. V was shortened by 5 bases and J by 2 bases, with 12 bases between the two germline ends. The CDR3 nucleotides read TGTGCCAGCAGCCGCTCTAGCGATCAAGAGACCCAGTACTTC. Translated: CASSRSSDQETQYF.

This clonotype was recorded at least ten times. CDR3 in DNA: TGCAGCGTTCACAGTCTTAACTATGGCTACACCTTC. This translates into CSVHSLNYGYTF. V is TRBV29-1 and J is TRBJ1-2; D not certain. V was clipped by 5 bases and J by 1 base, with 8 bases between them. The CDR3 runs to 12 residues. Germline V gives CDR1 SQVTM, CDR2 ANQGSEA.

The table lists this clonotype with many counts. The rearrangement uses TRBV7-2 and TRBJ1-5; D not certain. Trimming stripped 4 bases from V and 3 bases from J, with 10 bases between. CDR3 length: 14 amino acids. Germline loops: CDR1 SGHTA, CDR2 FQGNSA. CDR3: CASSSHRHNQPQHF. For the CDR3, the DNA is TGTGCCAGCAGCTCTCACCGGCACAATCAGCCCCAGCATTTT.

This chain uses TRBV28 with TRBJ2-7; 8 bases agree with TRBD2. V lost 3 bases to trimming and J lost 2 bases; unmatched junction nucleotides: 3. Germline CDR1 is MDHEN and CDR2 is SYDVKM. CDR3 length: 14 residues. The DNA for the CDR3 is TGTGCCAGCAGTTTTGGCGGGGGGCCCTACGAGCAGTACTTC. Encoded protein: CASSFGGGPYEQYF. The full variable domain, its missing parts supplied by reference TRBV28 and TRBJ2-7, is DVKVTQSSRYLVKRTGEKVFLECVQDMDHENMFWYRQDPGLGLRLIYFSYDVKMKEKGDIPEGYSVSREKKERFSLILESASTNQTSMYLCASSFGGGPYEQYFGPGTRLTVT.

This clonotype was observed at least ten times. The V and J genes are TRBV7-2 and TRBJ2-5, with D possibly TRBD2 on 5 matching bases. Trimming took 5 bases from V and 4 from J, leaving 11 bases between them. This CDR3 region has 13 residues. CDR1 SGHTA and CDR2 FQGNSA come from the germline V gene. The CDR3 bases are TGTGCCAGCAGCCCCGGTCGGGGAGAGACCCAGTACTTC. Its protein is CASSPGRGETQYF.

The sample holds many counts of this clonotype. The chain recombines TRBV20-1 with TRBJ2-1; D may be TRBD2 (5 bases). CDR1 is DFQATT and CDR2 is SNEGSKA in the germline V gene (reference sequence). This CDR3 contains 14 residues. V dropped 3 bases and J dropped 6 bases, with 15 bases sitting between them. The CDR3 loop is CSASRLALSNEQFF. The CDR3 DNA reads as TGCAGTGCTAGCCGGCTAGCCCTATCCAATGAGCAGTTCTTC.

This clonotype was seen many times. V is TRBV12-3 or TRBV12-4 and J is TRBJ2-3; no definite D call. Trimming cost V 1 base and J 1 base, with 9 bases left between them. This CDR3 contains 15 residues. CDR3 protein: CASSLVRGGTDTQYF. The CDR3 nucleotides are TGTGCCAGCAGTTTAGTCAGAGGTGGCACAGATACGCAGTATTTT.

This clonotype was observed many times. The chain employs TRBV7-8 and TRBJ2-2; maybe TRBD2 (5 bases). CDR3 length: 17 residues. Looked up from germline, CDR1 is SGHVS and CDR2 is FQNEAQ. Trimming shortened V by 1 base and J by 3 bases, and 15 bases separated the two germline ends. CDR3 residues: CASSLVSVAGDTGELFF. Written as DNA, the CDR3 is TGTGCCAGCAGCTTAGTTAGCGTGGCCGGGGACACCGGGGAGCTGTTTTTT. The full variable domain, completed using reference TRBV7-8 and TRBJ2-2, is GAGVSQSPRYKVAKRGQDVALRCDPISGHVSLFWYQQALGQGPEFLTYFQNEAQLDKSGLPSDRFFAERPEGSVSTLKIQRTQQEDSAVYLCASSLVSVAGDTGELFFGEGSRLTVL.

This clonotype was observed many times. This chain joins TRBV7-2 and TRBJ1-5; maybe TRBD1 (6 bases). CDR1 is SGHTA and CDR2 is FQGNSA in the germline V gene. The CDR3 sequence is 14 residues long. V gave up 3 bases and J gave up 6 bases, with 12 bases separating them. The CDR3 here is CASSLGAGGQPQHF. DNA of the CDR3: TGTGCCAGCAGCTTGGGGGCCGGCGGTCAGCCCCAGCATTTT.

The chain joins TRBV3-1 to TRBJ2-5, with D tentatively TRBD1 or TRBD2 (5 bases each). V was cut by 4 bases and J by 9 bases, with 9 bases left in between. The CDR3 runs 11 residues. Germline CDR1 reads LGHDT; CDR2 reads YNNKEL (reference sequence). The CDR3 loop reads CASSLGRAQYF. CDR3 DNA sequence: TGTGCCAGCAGCCTGGGACGGGCCCAGTACTTC.

This clonotype came up many times. V is TRBV4-1 and J is TRBJ2-3, with a tentative D call TRBD2 (5 bases). V lost 0 bases and J 14 bases, leaving 15 bases between the germline ends. From germline, CDR1 is MGHRA and CDR2 YSYEKL. This CDR3 has 13 residues. The CDR3 loop is CASSQDLGLATYF. In nucleotides, the CDR3 is TGCGCCAGCAGCCAAGATCTCGGTCTAGCCACGTATTTT.

Ten or more counts support this clonotype. The rearrangement links TRBV19 to TRBJ2-1, with D possibly TRBD2 on 6 matching bases. V lost 8 bases and J 6 bases, leaving 11 bases between the germline ends. The germline V gene encodes CDR1 LNHDA and CDR2 SQIVND (reference sequence). The CDR3 length is 12 residues. In nucleotides, the CDR3 is TGTGCCAGTCGGGGGTGGGGCAATGAGCAGTTCTTC. It specifies CASRGWGNEQFF. Variable domain in full (rest from reference TRBV19 and TRBJ2-1): DGGITQSPKYLFRKEGQNVTLSCEQNLNHDAMYWYRQDPGQGLRLIYYSQIVNDFQKGDIAEGYSVSREKKESFPLTVTSAQKNPTAFYLCASRGWGNEQFFGPGTRLTVL.

This clonotype has a count of ten or more. The chain uses TRBV5-1 and TRBJ1-4; no definite D call. This CDR3 comprises 15 residues. The V gene lost 0 bases and the J gene lost 8 bases, with 14 bases spanning the gap. CDR1 is SGHRS and CDR2 is YFSETQ in the germline V gene. The CDR3 sequence: CASSLAPVRKEKLFF. The CDR3 DNA sequence: TGCGCCAGCAGCTTGGCCCCAGTCCGAAAAGAAAAACTGTTTTTT.

This clonotype was recorded at least ten times. The rearrangement joins TRBV19 to TRBJ2-7, with D uncertain. In germline, CDR1 is LNHDA, CDR2 SQIVND (reference sequence). The germline V and J ends were trimmed by 5 bases and 5 bases, with 22 bases remaining between them. CDR3 length: 16 amino acids. For the CDR3, the DNA is TGTGCCAGTAGTCCTCTTTTCGACACGAGGAAGAACGAGCAGTACTTC. Its protein is CASSPLFDTRKNEQYF.

This chain connects TRBV21-1 to TRBJ2-7; TRBD1, the D gene given by the table, was not confirmed from the DNA. TRBV21-1 is described as a pseudogene. CDR3 length equals 16 residues. The CDR3 DNA is TGTGCCAGCAGCAAAGCTGGGACAGGGGGCAGTTGTGAGCAGTACTTC. Its translation is CASSKAGTGGSCEQYF.

This clonotype has ten or more counts. J is TRBJ2-7 and V is TRBV19, with 7 bases fitting TRBD1. This CDR3 region has 13 residues. From germline, CDR1 is LNHDA and CDR2 SQIVND (reference sequence). The V gene end was trimmed by 8 bases and the J gene end by 2 bases; junction bases not matched to a gene: 6. CDR3 coding DNA: TGTGCCAGTCGAAAGGACAGGACCTACGAGCAGTACTTC. Protein: CASRKDRTYEQYF.

The CDR3 DNA reads TGTGCCAGCAGCACCCTGGACAGGGCGGCTTTCTTT. It yields the protein CASSTLDRAAFF. The V call is TRBV5-4, the J call TRBJ1-1, with 8 bases that match TRBD1. V was clipped by 4 bases and J by 11 bases; unmatched bases: 7. The CDR3 covers 12 residues. Germline-derived CDR1 and CDR2 are SGHNT and YYREEE (reference sequence).

Many counts were recorded for this clonotype. The rearrangement links TRBV28 to TRBJ2-3, with 8 bases lining up with TRBD2. Losses at the gene ends were 9 bases for V and 4 bases for J; bases not matched to a gene: 9. Germline V gene sequence: CDR1 MDHEN, CDR2 SYDVKM. The CDR3 runs to 14 residues. CDR3 sequence reads: CASRPGGAADTQYF. The CDR3 DNA is TGTGCCAGTCGCCCCGGGGGGGCTGCAGATACGCAGTATTTT.

In this sample, this clonotype turned up many times. This rearrangement joins TRBV12-3 or TRBV12-4 to TRBJ1-5, with D tentatively TRBD1 (5 bases). This CDR3 region has 15 residues. Between the trimmed V and J ends, which lost 3 bases and 4 bases, there was a span of 13 bases. The CDR3 nucleotides read TGTGCCAGCAGTTTGGTAGGAAGGGGAAATCAGCCCCAGCATTTT. This gives the protein CASSLVGRGNQPQHF.

In this sample, this clonotype turned up many times. The rearrangement links TRBV18 to TRBJ1-6; 9 bases are shared with TRBD1. From germline, CDR1 is KGHSH and CDR2 LQKENI. CDR3 length equals 16 residues. V was pared by 8 bases and J by 6 bases, with 11 bases of the junction left unmatched. CDR3: CASRPDRGESNSPLHF. In nucleotides, the CDR3 is TGTGCCAGCCGACCCGACAGGGGGGAAAGTAATTCACCCCTCCACTTT.

In regard to this clonotype: The junction differs from germline at one of its ends, possibly a read error. The chain joins TRBV7-3 to TRBJ2-6; D is perhaps TRBD1 (6 bases). Looked up from germline, CDR1 is SGHTA and CDR2 is FQGTGA. This CDR3 contains 17 residues. The CDR3 region is CASSPKDRSSGANILTF. Written as DNA, the CDR3 is TGTGCCAGCAGCCCCAAGGACAGATCCTCTGGGGCCAACATCCTGACTTTC.

This clonotype has ten or more counts. The chain recombines TRBV24-1 with TRBJ2-1; D is uncertain. This CDR3 has 13 residues. Germline loops: CDR1 KGHDR, CDR2 SFDVKD. V was pared by 2 bases and J by 7 bases, with 8 bases between. In DNA form, the CDR3 reads TGTGCCACCAGTGATTCTTTTGAAAATGAGCAGTTCTTC. Amino acids: CATSDSFENEQFF.

This clonotype was recorded many times. This chain connects TRBV2 to TRBJ2-3; 15 nucleotides align to TRBD2. V dropped 6 bases and J dropped 11; count of bases not matched to a gene: 12. The V gene's germline CDR1 is SNHLY and CDR2 FYNNEI. This CDR3 comprises 16 residues. CDR3 DNA: TGTGCCAGCAGCCCGGGGACTAGCGGGGGGTTTGGTAAGCAGTATTTT. It encodes CASSPGTSGGFGKQYF.

This clonotype was recorded many times. The chain combines TRBV19 with TRBJ2-2; the match to TRBD1 covers 9 bases. CDR3 length equals 15 residues. V lost 5 bases, J lost 7 bases, and 8 bases stayed unmatched. From germline, CDR1 is LNHDA and CDR2 SQIVND (reference sequence). This CDR3 reads CASSATQGASGELFF. CDR3 bases: TGTGCCAGTAGTGCCACACAGGGGGCGAGCGGGGAGCTGTTTTTT.

This clonotype came up many times. The J gene is TRBJ2-1, the V gene TRBV5-5; 9 positions match TRBD2. The CDR3 length is 16 residues. J gave up 8 bases and V 4 bases, and 13 bases lay outside the gene matches. In germline, CDR1 is SGHKS, CDR2 YYEKEE (reference sequence). The CDR3: CASSPQPGLAGDEQFF. In nucleotides, the CDR3 is TGTGCCAGCAGCCCTCAACCGGGACTAGCAGGCGATGAGCAGTTCTTC.

CDR3 nucleotides: TGTGCCAGCAGCCAAGGCGGATCGTCGCATGGCTACACCTTC. Protein sequence: CASSQGGSSHGYTF. The genes are TRBV3-1 and TRBJ1-2; D is ambiguous. Germline V gives CDR1 LGHDT, CDR2 YNNKEL (reference sequence). Between the trimmed V and J ends, which lost 1 base and 6 bases, there was a span of 12 bases. The CDR3 is made up of 14 amino acids.

The sample holds many counts of this clonotype. The V gene is TRBV20-1, the J gene TRBJ1-2, with a tentative D call TRBD1 (6 bases). The CDR3 covers 13 residues. Germline CDR1 reads DFQATT; CDR2 reads SNEGSKA (reference sequence). V was shortened by 6 bases and J by 2 bases, with 13 bases between the two germline ends. CDR3 in amino acids: CSAPKGGNYGYTF. The CDR3 DNA is TGCAGTGCCCCAAAGGGGGGAAACTATGGCTACACCTTC.

This rearrangement joins TRBV4-2 to TRBJ2-1; 9 bases are shared with TRBD2. The J segment lost 7 bases and the V segment lost 0 bases, leaving 10 bases of the junction unmatched. Germline CDR1 reads LGHNA; CDR2 reads YNFKEQ. The CDR3 totals 17 residues. The CDR3 region is CASSQDLAGALGNEQFF. The CDR3 DNA sequence: TGTGCCAGCAGCCAAGATTTAGCGGGGGCCCTTGGAAATGAGCAGTTCTTC.